The 6 T cell receptor beta chains reported below all come from one sample, sequenced in a study of T cell repertoires in ileal Crohn's disease. TCRdb's table, derived via immunoSEQ multiplex PCR, lists solely in-frame clones and lacks some. The data contain about 18,000 clones, roughly 76% of them singletons. The time point is: inflamed ileum from the surgical specimen. The specimen was ileal tissue. These receptor sequences come from an adult with Crohn's disease.

This chain joins TRBV6-5 and TRBJ2-2; 9 bases agree with TRBD1. This CDR3 has 15 residues. The J segment lost 5 bases and the V segment lost 5 bases, leaving 6 bases of the junction unmatched. The germline V gene has CDR1 MNHEY and CDR2 SVGAGI. CDR3 sequence (DNA): TGTGCCAGCAGTCCGGGGACAGGGCGTACCGGGGAGCTGTTTTTT. Translated, it gives CASSPGTGRTGELFF.

CDR3: CADPGGREDPREKLFF. The CDR3 DNA follows: TGCGCCGATCCGGGGGGCCGTGAGGATCCACGTGAAAAACTGTTTTTT. The rearrangement uses TRBV10-2 and TRBJ1-4; D possibly corresponds to TRBD1 (6 bases). This CDR3 has 16 residues. Trimming pared 11 bases from V and 7 bases from J, leaving 26 bases between. Per the germline V gene, CDR1 is WSHSY and CDR2 is SAAADI.

The rearrangement links TRBV7-2 to TRBJ1-2; TRBD1 might be the D (5 bases). The CDR3 runs 14 residues. V dropped 5 bases and J dropped 3 bases, with 13 bases sitting between them. Germline CDR1 reads SGHTA; CDR2 reads FQGNSA. The DNA for the CDR3 is TGTGCCAGCAGCCGAGGGACTGATGACTATGGCTACACCTTC. It specifies CASSRGTDDYGYTF.

The rearrangement links TRBV10-1 to TRBJ1-2; tentative D call: TRBD1 (5 bases). With 5 bases removed from V and 4 bases from J, the gap between germline ends came to 11 bases. This CDR3 has 13 amino acids. Germline V gene sequence: CDR1 WNHNN, CDR2 SYGVQD (reference sequence). The DNA of the CDR3 is TGCGCCAGCAGTCCTGGACAATCCTATGGCTACACCTTC. Its protein product is CASSPGQSYGYTF.

Of note for this clone: Its ends do not fully match the called genes, so a read error is possible. The chain recombines TRBV6-1 with TRBJ1-2; perhaps TRBD1 as D (5 bases). Germline CDR1 reads MNHNS; CDR2 reads SASEGT. There are 12 residues in the CDR3. The CDR3, as DNA: TGTGCCAGCAGTGAAAATGAACAGGCGTCCGTCTTC. Translating gives CASSENEQASVF.

In the case of this clone: Other nucleotide sequences in the sample specify the same CDR3. The chain is built from TRBV4-1 and TRBJ2-5, with 11 bases fitting TRBD1. The CDR3 is 17 amino acids. Per the germline V gene, CDR1 is MGHRA and CDR2 is YSYEKL. With V trimmed by 3 bases and J by 1 base, 7 bases remained unmatched. In DNA form, the CDR3 reads TGCGCCAGCAGCCATCCGAGGGACAGGGGGACCCAAGAGACCCAGTACTTC. Its protein is CASSHPRDRGTQETQYF.